These T cell receptor beta chains were read from a single sample in a study of blood T cell repertoires in COVID-19. Sequenced by immunoSEQ multiplex PCR; TCRdb stores in-frame clones only, minus some. This table has around 70,000 clones, 75% appearing once. Sequencing was performed on peripheral blood. These receptors came from a man between 65 and 85 years old with acute or convalescent COVID-19. Both conserved end residues are part of each CDR3. Each record gives: CDR3 protein, CDR3 DNA, J gene, D gene, clone size, V gene. D genes are given only for firm matches. The size of a clone is reported for some rows only, either as once, few or many, or as a class for expanded clones.

CASSYSGTGSRAEAFF TGTGCCAGCAGTTACTCGGGGACAGGGAGTCGGGCTGAAGCTTTCTTT TRBJ1-1 TRBD1 - TRBV6-5
CASSRGAYEQYF TGTGCCAGCAGCAGGGGTGCCTACGAGCAGTACTTC TRBJ2-7 - - TRBV7-8
CAISGQGFNTGELFF TGTGCCATCAGCGGACAGGGGTTTAACACCGGGGAGCTGTTTTTT TRBJ2-2 TRBD1 few TRBV10-3
CASSPRDAKNIQYF TGTGCCAGCAGCCCCAGGGATGCCAAAAACATTCAGTACTTC TRBJ2-4 - few TRBV7-9
CATSDQLSYFGEQFF TGTGCCACCAGTGATCAATTATCGTATTTCGGTGAGCAGTTCTTC TRBJ2-1 - - TRBV24-1
CASSLAGSGANVLTF TGTGCCAGCAGCTTAGCCGGCTCTGGGGCCAACGTCCTGACTTTC TRBJ2-6 - - TRBV5-4
CASSGTGWTDTQYF TGTGCCAGTAGCGGGACAGGGTGGACAGATACGCAGTATTTT TRBJ2-3 TRBD1 - TRBV19
CSVGGTGWNYGYTF TGCAGCGTTGGGGGGACAGGGTGGAACTATGGCTACACCTTC TRBJ1-2 TRBD1 few TRBV29-1
CASSQDLSVTDTQYF TGCGCCAGCAGCCAAGATCTAAGTGTCACAGATACGCAGTATTTT TRBJ2-3 - - TRBV4-3
CASRQQGGYGYTF TGTGCCAGCAGGCAACAGGGAGGGTATGGCTACACCTTC TRBJ1-2 - - TRBV27
CAISPLANQETQYF TGTGCCATCAGTCCACTAGCGAACCAAGAGACCCAGTACTTC TRBJ2-5 TRBD2 - TRBV10-3
CASSDRTEETQYF TGCGCCAGCAGTGATAGGACAGAAGAGACCCAGTACTTC TRBJ2-5 - - TRBV10-2
CASNPGLPSSTDTQYF TGTGCCAGCAACCCGGGACTACCTTCTAGCACAGATACGCAGTATTTT TRBJ2-3 TRBD2 - TRBV9
CASSRGQVTNEQFF TGTGCCAGCAGCCGGGGACAGGTGACGAATGAGCAGTTCTTC TRBJ2-1 TRBD1 - TRBV27
CSVEVPGRGKGQGPPDSFAYEQYF TGCAGCGTTGAAGTCCCGGGGCGAGGTAAGGGACAGGGACCCCCGGATTCCTTCGCCTACGAGCAGTACTTC TRBJ2-7 TRBD1 - TRBV29-1
CASSYSKGSAPLHF TGTGCCAGCAGTTACTCGAAAGGGAGTGCACCCCTCCACTTT TRBJ1-6 - - TRBV6-5
CATSSFTGASGTGELFF TGTGCCACCAGCAGCTTTACTGGCGCCTCGGGGACCGGGGAGCTGTTTTTT TRBJ2-2 - once TRBV15
CAGSALDRVEDTQYF TGTGCCGGCAGCGCCTTAGACAGGGTGGAGGATACGCAGTATTTT TRBJ2-3 TRBD1 - TRBV9
CASSYERDVYNEQFF TGTGCCAGCAGTTACGAGCGGGACGTCTACAATGAGCAGTTCTTC TRBJ2-1 TRBD2 - TRBV6-5
CATSDAQGGNQPQHF TGTGCCACCAGTGATGCACAGGGTGGCAATCAGCCCCAGCATTTT TRBJ1-5 - - TRBV24-1